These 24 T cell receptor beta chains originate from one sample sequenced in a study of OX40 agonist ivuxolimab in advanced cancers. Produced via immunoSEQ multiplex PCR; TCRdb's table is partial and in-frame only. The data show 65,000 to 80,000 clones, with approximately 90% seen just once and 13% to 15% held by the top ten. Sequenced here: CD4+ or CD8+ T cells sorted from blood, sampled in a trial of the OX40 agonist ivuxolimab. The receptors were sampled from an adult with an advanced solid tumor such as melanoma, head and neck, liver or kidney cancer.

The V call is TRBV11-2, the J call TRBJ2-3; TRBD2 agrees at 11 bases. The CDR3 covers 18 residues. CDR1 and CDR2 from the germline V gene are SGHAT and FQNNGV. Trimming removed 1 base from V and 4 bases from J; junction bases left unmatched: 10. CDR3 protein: CASSLGHIAGGPPDTQYF. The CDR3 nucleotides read TGTGCCAGCAGCTTAGGTCACATAGCGGGAGGGCCCCCAGATACGCAGTATTTT. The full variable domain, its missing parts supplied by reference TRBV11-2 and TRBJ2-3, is EAGVAQSPRYKIIEKRQSVAFWCNPISGHATLYWYQQILGQGPKLLIQFQNNGVVDDSQLPKDRFSAERLKGVDSTLKIQPAKLEDSAVYLCASSLGHIAGGPPDTQYFGPGTRLTVL.

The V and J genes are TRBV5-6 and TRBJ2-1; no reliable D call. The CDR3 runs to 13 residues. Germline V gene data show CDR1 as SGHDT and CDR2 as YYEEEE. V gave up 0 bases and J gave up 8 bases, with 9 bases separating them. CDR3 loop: CASSLGLMDEQFF. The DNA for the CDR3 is TGTGCCAGCAGCTTGGGGCTCATGGATGAGCAGTTCTTC.

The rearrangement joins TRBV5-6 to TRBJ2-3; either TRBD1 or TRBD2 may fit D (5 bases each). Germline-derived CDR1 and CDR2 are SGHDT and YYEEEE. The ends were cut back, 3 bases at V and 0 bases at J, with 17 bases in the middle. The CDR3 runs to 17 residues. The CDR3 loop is CASSSRIGTPSTDTQYF. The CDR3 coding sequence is TGTGCCAGCAGCTCACGGATCGGGACGCCTAGCACAGATACGCAGTATTTT.

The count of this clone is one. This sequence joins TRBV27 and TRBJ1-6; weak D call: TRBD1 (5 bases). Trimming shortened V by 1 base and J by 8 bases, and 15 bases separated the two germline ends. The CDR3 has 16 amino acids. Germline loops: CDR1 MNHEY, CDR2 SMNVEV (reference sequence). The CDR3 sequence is CASSLYPGGEDSPLHF. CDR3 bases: TGTGCCAGCAGTTTATACCCCGGGGGAGAAGATTCACCCCTCCACTTT.

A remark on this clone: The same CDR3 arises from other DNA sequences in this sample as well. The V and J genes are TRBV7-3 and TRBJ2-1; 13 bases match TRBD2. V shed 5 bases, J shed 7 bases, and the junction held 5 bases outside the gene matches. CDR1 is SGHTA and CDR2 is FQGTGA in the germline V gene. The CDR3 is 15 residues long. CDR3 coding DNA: TGTGCCAGCAGCCTCGGGACTAGCGGGGCAAATGAGCAGTTCTTC. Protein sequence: CASSLGTSGANEQFF.

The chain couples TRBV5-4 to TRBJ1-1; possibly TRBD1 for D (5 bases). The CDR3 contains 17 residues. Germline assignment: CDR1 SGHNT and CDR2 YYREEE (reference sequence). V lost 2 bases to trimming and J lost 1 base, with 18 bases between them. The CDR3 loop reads CASSLGTFATPNTEAFF. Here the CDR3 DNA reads TGTGCCAGCAGCTTAGGGACCTTTGCGACCCCGAACACTGAAGCTTTCTTT.

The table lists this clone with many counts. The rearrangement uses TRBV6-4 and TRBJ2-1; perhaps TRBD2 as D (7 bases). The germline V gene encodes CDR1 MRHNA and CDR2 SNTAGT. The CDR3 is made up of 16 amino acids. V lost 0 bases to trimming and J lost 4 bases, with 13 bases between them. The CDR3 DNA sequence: TGTGCCAGCAGTGACTCAGGGGGAGGGCCATACAATGAGCAGTTCTTC. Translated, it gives CASSDSGGGPYNEQFF.

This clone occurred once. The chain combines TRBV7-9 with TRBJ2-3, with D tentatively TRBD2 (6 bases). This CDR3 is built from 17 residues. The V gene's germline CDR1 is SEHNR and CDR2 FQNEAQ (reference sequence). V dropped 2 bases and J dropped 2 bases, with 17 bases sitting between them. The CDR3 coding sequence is TGTGCCAGCAGCTTACGTTCCGGGGGATCCTTCACAGATACGCAGTATTTT. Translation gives CASSLRSGGSFTDTQYF.

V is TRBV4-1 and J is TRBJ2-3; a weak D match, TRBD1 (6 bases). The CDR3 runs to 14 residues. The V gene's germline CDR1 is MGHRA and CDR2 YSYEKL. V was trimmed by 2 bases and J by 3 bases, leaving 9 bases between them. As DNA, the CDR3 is TGCGCCAGCAGCCAACAGACAGGTACAGATACGCAGTATTTT. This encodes CASSQQTGTDTQYF.

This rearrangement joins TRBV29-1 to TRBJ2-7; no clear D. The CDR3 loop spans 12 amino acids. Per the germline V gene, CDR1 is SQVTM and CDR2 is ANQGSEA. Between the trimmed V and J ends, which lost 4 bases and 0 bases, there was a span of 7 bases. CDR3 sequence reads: CSVGMGSYEQYF. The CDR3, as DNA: TGCAGCGTTGGTATGGGCTCCTACGAGCAGTACTTC.

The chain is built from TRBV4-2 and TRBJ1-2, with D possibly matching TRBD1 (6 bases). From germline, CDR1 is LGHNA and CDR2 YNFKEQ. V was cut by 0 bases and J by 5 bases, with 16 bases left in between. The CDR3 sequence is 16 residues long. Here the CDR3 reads CASSQDYRDPGYGYTF. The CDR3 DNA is TGTGCCAGCAGCCAAGATTACAGGGATCCGGGATATGGCTACACCTTC.

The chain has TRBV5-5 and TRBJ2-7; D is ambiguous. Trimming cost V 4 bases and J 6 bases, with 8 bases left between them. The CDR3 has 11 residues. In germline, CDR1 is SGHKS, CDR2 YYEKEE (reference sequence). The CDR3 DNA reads TGTGCCAGCAGCAGATCTTCCGAGCAGTACTTC. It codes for CASSRSSEQYF.

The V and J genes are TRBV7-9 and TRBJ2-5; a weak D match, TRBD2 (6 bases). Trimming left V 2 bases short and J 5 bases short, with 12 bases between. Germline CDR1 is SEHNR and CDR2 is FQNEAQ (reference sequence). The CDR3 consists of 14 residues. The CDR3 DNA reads TGTGCCAGCAGCTTACCCGGGAGTAATGAGACCCAGTACTTC. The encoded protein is CASSLPGSNETQYF.

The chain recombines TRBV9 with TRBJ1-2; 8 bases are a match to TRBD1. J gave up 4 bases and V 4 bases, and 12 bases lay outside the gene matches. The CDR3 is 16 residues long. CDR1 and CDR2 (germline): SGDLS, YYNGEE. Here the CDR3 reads CASSPTGTGHIYGYTF. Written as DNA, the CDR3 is TGTGCCAGCAGCCCAACCGGGACAGGCCATATCTATGGCTACACCTTC.

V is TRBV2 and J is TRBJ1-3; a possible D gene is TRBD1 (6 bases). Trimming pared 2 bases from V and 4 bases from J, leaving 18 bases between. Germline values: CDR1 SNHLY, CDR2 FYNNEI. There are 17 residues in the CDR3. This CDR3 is CASSEYQGRLVGNTIYF. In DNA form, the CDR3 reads TGTGCCAGCAGTGAATATCAGGGGAGGTTGGTCGGAAACACCATATATTTT.

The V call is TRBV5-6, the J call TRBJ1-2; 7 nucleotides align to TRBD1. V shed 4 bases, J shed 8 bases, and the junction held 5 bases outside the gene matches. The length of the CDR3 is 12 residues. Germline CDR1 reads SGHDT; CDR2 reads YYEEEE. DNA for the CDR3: TGTGCCAGCAGCGGCTACAGGGGCGGCTACACCTTC. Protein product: CASSGYRGGYTF.

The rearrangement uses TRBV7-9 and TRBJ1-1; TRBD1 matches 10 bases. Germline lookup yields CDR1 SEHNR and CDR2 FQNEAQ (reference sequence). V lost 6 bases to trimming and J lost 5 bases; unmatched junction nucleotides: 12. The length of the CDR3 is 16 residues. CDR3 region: CASREMTGGVRTEAFF. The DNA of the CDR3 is TGTGCCAGCAGGGAAATGACAGGGGGCGTCCGGACTGAAGCTTTCTTT.

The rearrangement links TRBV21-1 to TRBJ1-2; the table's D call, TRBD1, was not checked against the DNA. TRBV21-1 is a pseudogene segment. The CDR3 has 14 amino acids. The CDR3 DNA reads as TGTGCCAGCAGCAAAGGAACGACAGGGAATGGCTACACCTTC. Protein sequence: CASSKGTTGNGYTF.

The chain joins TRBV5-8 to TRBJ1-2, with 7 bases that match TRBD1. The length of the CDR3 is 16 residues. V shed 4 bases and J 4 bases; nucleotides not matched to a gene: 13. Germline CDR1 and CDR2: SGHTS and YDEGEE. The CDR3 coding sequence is TGTGCCAGCAGCCCCCGAATCGGGACAGAGGTCTATGGCTACACCTTC. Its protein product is CASSPRIGTEVYGYTF.

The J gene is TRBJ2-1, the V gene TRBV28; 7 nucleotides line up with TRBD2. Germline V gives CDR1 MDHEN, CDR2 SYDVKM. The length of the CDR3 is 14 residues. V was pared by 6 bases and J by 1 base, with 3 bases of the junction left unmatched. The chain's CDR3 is CASRLLASYNEQFF. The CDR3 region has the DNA TGTGCCAGCAGATTACTAGCGTCCTACAATGAGCAGTTCTTC.

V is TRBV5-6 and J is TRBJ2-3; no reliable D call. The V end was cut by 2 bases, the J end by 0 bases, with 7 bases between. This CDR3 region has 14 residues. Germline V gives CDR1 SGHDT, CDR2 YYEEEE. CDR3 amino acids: CASSLTGSTDTQYF. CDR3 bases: TGTGCCAGCAGCTTAACCGGGAGCACAGATACGCAGTATTTT. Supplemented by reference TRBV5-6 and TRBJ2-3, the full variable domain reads DAGVTQSPTHLIKTRGQQVTLRCSPKSGHDTVSWYQQALGQGPQFIFQYYEEEERQRGNFPDRFSGHQFPNYSSELNVNALLLGDSALYLCASSLTGSTDTQYFGPGTRLTVL.

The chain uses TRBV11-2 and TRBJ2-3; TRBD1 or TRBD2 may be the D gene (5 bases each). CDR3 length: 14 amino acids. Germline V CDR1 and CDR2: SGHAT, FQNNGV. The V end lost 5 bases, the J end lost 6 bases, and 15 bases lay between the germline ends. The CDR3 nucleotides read TGTGCCAGCAGCCAGTGGGGGAGTTTGGATACGCAGTATTTT. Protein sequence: CASSQWGSLDTQYF.

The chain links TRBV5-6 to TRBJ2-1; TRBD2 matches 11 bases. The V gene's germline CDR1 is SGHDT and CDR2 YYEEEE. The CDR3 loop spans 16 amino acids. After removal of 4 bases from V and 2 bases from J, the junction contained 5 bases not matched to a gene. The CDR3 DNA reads TGTGCCAGCAGCCAGGGACTAGCGGAGGCCTACAATGAGCAGTTCTTC. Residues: CASSQGLAEAYNEQFF.

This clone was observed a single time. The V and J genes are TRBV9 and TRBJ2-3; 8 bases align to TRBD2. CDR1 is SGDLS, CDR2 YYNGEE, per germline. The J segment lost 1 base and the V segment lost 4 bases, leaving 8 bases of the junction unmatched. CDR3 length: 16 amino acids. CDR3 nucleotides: TGTGCCAGCAGCCCTAGCGGGTATAAAGGCACAGATACGCAGTATTTT. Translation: CASSPSGYKGTDTQYF.